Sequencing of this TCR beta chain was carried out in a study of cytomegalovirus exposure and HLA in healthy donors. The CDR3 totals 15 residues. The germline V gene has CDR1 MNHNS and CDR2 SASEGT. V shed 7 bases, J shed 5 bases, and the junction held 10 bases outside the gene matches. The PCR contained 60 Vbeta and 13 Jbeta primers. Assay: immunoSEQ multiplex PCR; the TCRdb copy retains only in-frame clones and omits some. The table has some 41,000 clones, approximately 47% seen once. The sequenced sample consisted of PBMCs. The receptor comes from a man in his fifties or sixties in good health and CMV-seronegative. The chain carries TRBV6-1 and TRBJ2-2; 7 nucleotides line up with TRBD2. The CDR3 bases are TGTGCCAGCACCCAAAGGGGCGGGAGTACCGGGGAGCTGTTTTTT. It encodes CASTQRGGSTGELFF.